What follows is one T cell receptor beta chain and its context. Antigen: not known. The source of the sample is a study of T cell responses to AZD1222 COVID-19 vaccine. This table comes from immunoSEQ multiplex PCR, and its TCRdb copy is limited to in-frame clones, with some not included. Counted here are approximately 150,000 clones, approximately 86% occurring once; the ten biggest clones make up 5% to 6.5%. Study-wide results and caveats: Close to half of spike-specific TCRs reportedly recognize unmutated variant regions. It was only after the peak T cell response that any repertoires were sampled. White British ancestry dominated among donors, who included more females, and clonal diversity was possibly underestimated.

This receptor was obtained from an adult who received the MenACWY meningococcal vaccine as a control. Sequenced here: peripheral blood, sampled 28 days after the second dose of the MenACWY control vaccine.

Here the CDR3 DNA reads TGTGCCAGCAGTAGACAGGGAAGGAGCAATCAGCCCCAGCATTTT. This codes for CASSRQGRSNQPQHF. The J gene is TRBJ1-5, the V gene TRBV2; 7 nucleotides agree with TRBD1. J gave up 1 base and V 5 bases, and 5 bases lay outside the gene matches. There are 15 residues in the CDR3. CDR1 and CDR2 (germline): SNHLY, FYNNEI.